Listed below are T cell receptor beta chains from one sample, sequenced in a study of CD8 T cells in Susac syndrome. Each CDR3 protein gets one entry after TCRdb re-called the immunoSEQ multiplex PCR reads with MiXCR. The sample contains approximately 130,000 distinct CDR3 sequences, about 95% of which appear only once. Sequenced sample: CD4+ T cells from PBMCs. Receptors originate from a human donor in good health. CDR3s include the opening cysteine and the closing phenylalanine or tryptophan.

V gene | CDR3 protein
TRBV12-3/TRBV12-4 | CASSLSGGNTDTQYF
TRBV29-1 | CSGTGLAGEETQYF
TRBV2 | CASVRGLNQPQHF
TRBV12-3/TRBV12-4 | CASTQGVTGELFF
TRBV9 | CASSVELAGGMDTQYF
TRBV18 | CASSSQGPNTGELFF
TRBV27 | CASSSREIGSPLHF
TRBV18 | CASSPRVLADYSGANVLTF
TRBV7-3 | CASSLTQTGYTYNEQFF
TRBV6-1 | CASSETGTGLSYEQYF
TRBV6-1 | CASSLWATSGGNNEQFF
TRBV11-2 | CASSLKRGQGTNEKLFF
TRBV4-3 | CASSRDRSYPEQYF
TRBV18 | CASSPGESGYEQYF
TRBV28 | CASTTGQHGYTF
TRBV12-3/TRBV12-4 | CASSDRVNEQYF
TRBV12-3/TRBV12-4 | CASILSRGYTF
TRBV27 | CASSFTGRKETQYF
TRBV25-1 | CASSDQGLAYQETQYF
TRBV20-1 | CSARGTSGFSYEQYF
TRBV7-2 | CASSWSGQYQETQYF
TRBV3-1 | CASSQLGQANTEAFF
TRBV5-8 | CASSLAIGGRQETQYF
TRBV3-1 | CASSQVAGTSGRAYEQYF
TRBV7-9 | CASSLDFSGQSPTDTQYF
TRBV20-1 | CSARTSGRNNEQFF
TRBV18 | CASSQTSTNTEAFF
TRBV3-1 | CAAGTGYEQYF
TRBV4-1 | CASSQEAGIVYF
TRBV7-9 | CASSSLVSGRVSYNEQFF
TRBV6-6 | CASSYSEGASETQYF
TRBV28 | CASSLGPQGFTYNSPLHF
TRBV18 | CASSPQDRVNTEAFF
TRBV10-3 | CAISEVPEAEPYEQYF
TRBV10-3 | CAISEPGLAGDQVTQYF
TRBV30 | CAWSVLEGETEAFF
TRBV5-6 | CASGTTETRWAEAFF
TRBV7-9 | CASSLVLGEEQYF
TRBV18 | CASSPRMGQNQETQYF
TRBV7-8 | CASSLVGTGSYEQYF
TRBV27 | CASSTQGRNQPQHF